This T cell receptor (beta chain) was recorded in a study of early T cells in non-severe SARS-CoV-2 infection. TCRdb re-derived calls from the 5' RACE reads in MiXCR, one entry per CDR3 protein. The sample consists of more than 95,000 distinct CDR3 sequences, roughly 17% of them appearing once. From germline, CDR1 is LNHDA and CDR2 SQIVND (reference sequence). This CDR3 is built from 16 residues. V dropped 2 bases and J dropped 6 bases, with 14 bases sitting between them. A note on this clonotype: Its target is not known.

Study results and limitations: Sequences matched to VDJdb favored anti-spike CD8 responses, while private and CD4 specificities were missed.

The source of this sequence is an adult who was a healthcare worker with PCR-confirmed SARS-CoV-2 infection or an uninfected control (not recorded which). The chain employs TRBV19 and TRBJ2-6; no reliable D call. Sequencing was done on a sample of whole blood. CDR3 sequence reads: CASSIPVRATANVLTF. The CDR3 nucleotides read TGTGCCAGTAGTATACCTGTAAGGGCTACGGCCAACGTCCTGACTTTC.